This T cell receptor (beta chain) was retrieved from a study of T cell repertoires in cytomegalovirus infection. Overall study context: A matching HLA type, together with CMV infection, was signaled by public TCR beta signatures.

The CDR3 loop spans 14 amino acids. Trimming left V 6 bases short and J 0 bases short, with 11 bases between. Germline-derived CDR1 and CDR2 are LNHDA and SQIVND (reference sequence). Study results and caveats: In two of eight donors, the top clonotype was HLA-C-restricted CMV-specific. Identification of carriers of CMV plus the relevant HLA was achieved through cumulative public TCR beta family frequency.

TCRdb re-called the reads with MiXCR, one entry per CDR3 protein. The data hold just under 550,000 distinct CDR3 sequences, with less than 30% observed a single time. Of note for this clonotype: Its specificity is unknown.

This TCR came from a human donor in good health (CMV status not recorded). Some clones in this sample may be carry-over from other donors' samples. Specimen: PBMCs. The rearrangement links TRBV19 to TRBJ1-2, with unresolved D. The DNA of the CDR3 is TGTGCCAGTAGGGCTGCGGGTTCTAACTATGGCTACACCTTC. It yields the protein CASRAAGSNYGYTF.